This record concerns one T cell receptor (beta chain) sequence. The source of the sample is a study of T cell responses to AZD1222 COVID-19 vaccine. The CDR3 contains 15 residues. Losses at the gene ends were 4 bases for V and 0 bases for J; bases not matched to a gene: 3. Germline V gives CDR1 SGHRS, CDR2 YFSETQ. TCRdb's table, derived via immunoSEQ multiplex PCR, lists solely in-frame clones and lacks some. This table holds roughly 90,000 clones, 85% to 95% found once. The TCR originated in an adult in good health. The chain couples TRBV5-1 to TRBJ2-3, with TRBD2 matching over 9 bases. The sample was peripheral blood, taken on day 0 of MenACWY control vaccination. The CDR3 protein is CASSVAGASTDTQYF. The CDR3 DNA is TGCGCCAGCAGCGTAGCGGGGGCTAGCACAGATACGCAGTATTTT.